The clone carrying this TCR beta chain has just a few counts. This entry is derived from a study of cytomegalovirus exposure and HLA in healthy donors. For the study at large: Researchers found that roughly 77% of around 400 genotyped donors fell within the Caucasian-associated ancestry cluster.

The PCR had 60 Vbeta and 13 Jbeta primers. Only in-frame clones appear in the TCRdb table, and some are missing; sequencing was by immunoSEQ multiplex PCR. The sample carries about 90,000 clones, 60% to 85% recorded once. The origin of this receptor is a boy aged 10-17 years in good health and CMV-seronegative. Sequencing input: PBMCs.

CDR3 sequence (DNA): TGTGCCAGCAGCTGGGGACAGGATGGCTACACCTTC. It yields the protein CASSWGQDGYTF. The genes are TRBV7-2 and TRBJ1-2; 8 bases map to TRBD1. J lost 6 bases, V lost 4 bases, and 1 base had no gene match. The CDR3 sequence is 12 residues long. Germline CDR1 is SGHTA and CDR2 is FQGNSA.